The source of this T cell receptor beta chain is a study of T-cell reconstitution after alpha-beta-depleted transplantation in children. Broader study findings: A year post-transplant, T-cell counts and diversity derived mostly from newly produced T cells. Several hundred expanded graft clones reportedly gave rise to the alpha-beta T cells present about two months after transplant.

The CDR3 runs to 15 residues. Per the germline V gene, CDR1 is MDHEN and CDR2 is SYDVKM. Trimming pared 4 bases from V and 0 bases from J, leaving 11 bases between. This clonotype has just a few counts. As yet, its antigen is unknown. Researchers prepared the TCRbeta library using unique molecular identifiers, the study reports. One entry per CDR3 protein, called by TCRdb with MiXCR from the PCR reads. The sample lists about 240,000 distinct CDR3 sequences; about a quarter were seen once. This clonotype was sampled from a girl aged 2 to 9 with Fanconi anemia, due to receive a stem cell transplant. This specimen was PBMCs, taken before TCRalphabeta/CD19-depleted stem cell transplant. This rearrangement joins TRBV28 to TRBJ2-3; tentative D call: TRBD2 (6 bases). The CDR3 coding sequence is TGTGCCAGCAGTTCCGGGGACTTTAGCACAGATACGCAGTATTTT. The encoded protein is CASSSGDFSTDTQYF.